One and the same sample provided the 9 T cell receptor beta chains below, sequenced in a study of blood T cell repertoires in COVID-19. The assay was immunoSEQ multiplex PCR, and TCRdb's table has in-frame clones only and misses some. This table holds 150,000 to 200,000 clones, roughly 80% found once. Material for sequencing was peripheral blood. The receptors shown here come from a man aged 50 to 59 who had recovered from COVID-19.

This chain uses TRBV12-5 with TRBJ2-3; D is undetermined. Germline loops: CDR1 LGHNT, CDR2 FRNRAP. V dropped 7 bases and J dropped 3 bases, with 14 bases sitting between them. The CDR3 runs to 14 residues. The CDR3 reads CASAIALPTDTQYF. The CDR3 DNA sequence: TGTGCTAGTGCTATAGCTCTCCCAACAGATACGCAGTATTTT.

This clone was found a few times. The chain uses TRBV7-7 and TRBJ2-1; D is perhaps TRBD1 (5 bases). V lost 5 bases, J lost 2 bases, and 16 bases lay in between. The CDR3 totals 16 residues. Looked up from germline, CDR1 is SSHAT and CDR2 is FNYEAQ (reference sequence). In DNA form, the CDR3 reads TGTGCCAGCAGCCCACAGGCCACTCCGGCCTACAATGAGCAGTTCTTC. Its translation: CASSPQATPAYNEQFF.

The V call is TRBV10-3, the J call TRBJ1-2; 7 bases align to TRBD1. Germline lookup yields CDR1 ENHRY and CDR2 SYGVKD. The CDR3 is 14 amino acids. V lost 7 bases and J lost 7; bases outside the gene matches: 12. CDR3 DNA sequence: TGTGCCATCAACGTACAGGGGCAACAGGCTGGCTACACCTTC. This gives the protein CAINVQGQQAGYTF.

The J gene is TRBJ2-3, the V gene TRBV27, with 12 bases matching TRBD2. CDR3 length: 18 amino acids. The J segment lost 4 bases and the V segment lost 5 bases, leaving 13 bases of the junction unmatched. The germline V gene has CDR1 MNHEY and CDR2 SMNVEV (reference sequence). The CDR3 bases are TGTGCCAGCAGTCCAGGTGGTGGACTAGCGGGATACTCAGATACGCAGTATTTT. Translating it yields CASSPGGGLAGYSDTQYF.

V and J are TRBV28 and TRBJ2-5; possibly TRBD2 for D (6 bases). Looked up from germline, CDR1 is MDHEN and CDR2 is SYDVKM. Trimming removed 4 bases from V and 3 bases from J, with 12 bases in between. The CDR3 runs to 14 residues. CDR3 residues: CASSSAGNKETQYF. The CDR3 DNA is TGTGCCAGCAGTTCGGCGGGGAATAAAGAGACCCAGTACTTC.

The chain links TRBV24-1 to TRBJ2-5, with 12 bases aligning to TRBD1. CDR1 is KGHDR and CDR2 is SFDVKD in the germline V gene. V was pared by 3 bases and J by 5 bases, with 9 bases of the junction left unmatched. The CDR3 runs to 17 residues. The CDR3 protein is CATSDQGDRGQWETQYF. CDR3 coding DNA: TGTGCCACCAGTGATCAAGGGGACAGGGGGCAGTGGGAGACCCAGTACTTC.

V gene TRBV19 combines with J gene TRBJ2-1; TRBD2 agrees at 11 bases. Germline assignment: CDR1 LNHDA and CDR2 SQIVND (reference sequence). J was trimmed by 4 bases and V by 7 bases; bases with no gene match: 6. The CDR3 runs to 15 residues. Written as DNA, the CDR3 is TGTGCCAGTAACCCTCTAGCGGGAGGTTACAATGAGCAGTTCTTC. This encodes CASNPLAGGYNEQFF.

The chain recombines TRBV19 with TRBJ2-3, with unresolved D. V was cut by 7 bases and J by 1 base, with 12 bases left in between. CDR3 length: 14 residues. Germline V gene data show CDR1 as LNHDA and CDR2 as SQIVND (reference sequence). The CDR3 nucleotides are TGTGCCAGTACCCCCAAGCGCGGCACAGATACGCAGTATTTT. Its translation is CASTPKRGTDTQYF. The full variable domain, its missing parts supplied by reference TRBV19 and TRBJ2-3, is DGGITQSPKYLFRKEGQNVTLSCEQNLNHDAMYWYRQDPGQGLRLIYYSQIVNDFQKGDIAEGYSVSREKKESFPLTVTSAQKNPTAFYLCASTPKRGTDTQYFGPGTRLTVL.

The V call is TRBV19, the J call TRBJ2-7, with 9 bases lining up with TRBD2. The J segment lost 6 bases and the V segment lost 7 bases, leaving 13 bases of the junction unmatched. CDR1 LNHDA and CDR2 SQIVND come from the germline V gene (reference sequence). This CDR3 spans 15 amino acids. CDR3 sequence reads: CASKASGDLYVEQYF. In DNA form, the CDR3 reads TGTGCCAGTAAAGCTAGCGGGGATCTCTACGTCGAGCAGTACTTC.